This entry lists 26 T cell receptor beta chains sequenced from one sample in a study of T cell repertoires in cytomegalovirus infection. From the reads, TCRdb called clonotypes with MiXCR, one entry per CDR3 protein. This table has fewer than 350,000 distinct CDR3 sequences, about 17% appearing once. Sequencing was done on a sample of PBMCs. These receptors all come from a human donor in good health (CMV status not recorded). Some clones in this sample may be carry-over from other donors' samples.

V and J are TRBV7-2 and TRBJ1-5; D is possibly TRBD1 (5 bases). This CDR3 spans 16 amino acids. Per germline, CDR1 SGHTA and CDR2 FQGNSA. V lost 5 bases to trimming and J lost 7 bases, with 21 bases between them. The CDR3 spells CASSIGGVGVTQPQHF. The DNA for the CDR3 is TGTGCCAGCAGCATTGGGGGGGTCGGTGTGACCCAGCCCCAGCATTTT. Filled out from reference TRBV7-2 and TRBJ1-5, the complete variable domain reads GAGVSQSPSNKVTEKGKDVELRCDPISGHTALYWYRQSLGQGLEFLIYFQGNSAPDKSGLPSDRFSAERTGGSVSTLTIQRTQQEDSAVYLCASSIGGVGVTQPQHFGDGTRLSIL.

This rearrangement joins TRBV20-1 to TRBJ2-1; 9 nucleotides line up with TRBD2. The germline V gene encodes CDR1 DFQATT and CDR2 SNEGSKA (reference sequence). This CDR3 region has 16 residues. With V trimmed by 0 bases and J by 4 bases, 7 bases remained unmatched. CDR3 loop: CSARDLRAGGYNEQFF. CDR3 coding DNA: TGCAGTGCTAGAGATCTCCGCGCGGGGGGGTACAATGAGCAGTTCTTC.

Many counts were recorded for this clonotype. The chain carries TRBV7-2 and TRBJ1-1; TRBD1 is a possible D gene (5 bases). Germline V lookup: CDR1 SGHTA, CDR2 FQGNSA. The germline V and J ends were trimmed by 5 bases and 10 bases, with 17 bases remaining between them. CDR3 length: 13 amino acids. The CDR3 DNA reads TGTGCCAGCAGCCCCGCTCGGGGGGGTTTAGCTTTCTTT. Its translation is CASSPARGGLAFF.

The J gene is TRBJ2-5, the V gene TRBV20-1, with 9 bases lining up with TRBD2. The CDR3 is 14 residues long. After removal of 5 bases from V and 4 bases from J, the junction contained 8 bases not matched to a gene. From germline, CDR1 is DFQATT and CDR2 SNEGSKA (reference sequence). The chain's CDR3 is CSAYSGGDGETQYF. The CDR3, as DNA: TGCAGTGCTTATAGCGGGGGTGACGGAGAGACCCAGTACTTC.

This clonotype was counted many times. CDR3 sequence (DNA): TGTGCCAGCAGTTTACTGCGGCAGGGTCAGCCCCAGCATTTT. This codes for CASSLLRQGQPQHF. V gene TRBV28 combines with J gene TRBJ1-5; a possible D gene is TRBD1 (5 bases). CDR3 length: 14 residues. Germline CDR1 and CDR2: MDHEN and SYDVKM. V lost 2 bases and J lost 6, with 11 bases in between.

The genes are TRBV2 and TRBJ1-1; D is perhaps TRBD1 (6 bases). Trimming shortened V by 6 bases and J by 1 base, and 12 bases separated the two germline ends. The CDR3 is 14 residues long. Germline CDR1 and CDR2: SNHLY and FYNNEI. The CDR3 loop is CASREQGPNTEAFF. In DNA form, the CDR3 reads TGTGCCAGCAGAGAACAGGGACCGAACACTGAAGCTTTCTTT.

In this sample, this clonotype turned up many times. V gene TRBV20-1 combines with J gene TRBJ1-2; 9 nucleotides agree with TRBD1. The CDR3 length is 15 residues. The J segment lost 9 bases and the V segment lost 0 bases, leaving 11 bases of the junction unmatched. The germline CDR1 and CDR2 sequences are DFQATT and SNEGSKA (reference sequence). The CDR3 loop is CSAREETGTGMCYTF. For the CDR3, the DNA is TGCAGTGCTAGAGAAGAAACCGGGACAGGGATGTGCTACACCTTC.

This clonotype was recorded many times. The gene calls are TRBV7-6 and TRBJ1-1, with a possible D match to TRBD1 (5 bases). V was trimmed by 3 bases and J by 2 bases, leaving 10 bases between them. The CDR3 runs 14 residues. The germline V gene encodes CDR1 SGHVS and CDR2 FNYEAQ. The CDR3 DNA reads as TGTGCCAGCAGCTTCCAGGGAACTAACACTGAAGCTTTCTTT. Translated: CASSFQGTNTEAFF.

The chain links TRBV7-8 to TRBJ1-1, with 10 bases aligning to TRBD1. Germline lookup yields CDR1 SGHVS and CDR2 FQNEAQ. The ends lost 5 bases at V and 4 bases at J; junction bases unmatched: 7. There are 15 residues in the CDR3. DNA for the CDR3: TGTGCCAGCAGCGAAGACAGGGGGCGAATCACTGAAGCTTTCTTT. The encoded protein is CASSEDRGRITEAFF.

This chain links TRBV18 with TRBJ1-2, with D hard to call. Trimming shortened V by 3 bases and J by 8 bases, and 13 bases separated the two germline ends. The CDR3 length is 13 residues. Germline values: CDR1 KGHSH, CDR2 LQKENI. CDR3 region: CASSPPLLRGYTF. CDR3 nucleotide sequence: TGTGCCAGCTCACCCCCGCTCCTTAGAGGCTACACCTTC.

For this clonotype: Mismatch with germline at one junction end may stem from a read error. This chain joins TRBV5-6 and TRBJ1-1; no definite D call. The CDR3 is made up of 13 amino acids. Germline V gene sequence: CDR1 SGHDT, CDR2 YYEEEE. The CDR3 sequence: CASSLSVKTEAFF. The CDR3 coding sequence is TGTGCCAGCAGCTTGAGCGTGAAGACTGAAGCTTTCTTT.

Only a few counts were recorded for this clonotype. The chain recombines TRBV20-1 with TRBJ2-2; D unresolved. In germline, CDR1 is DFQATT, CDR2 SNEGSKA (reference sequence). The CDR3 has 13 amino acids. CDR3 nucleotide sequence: TGCAGCACCTTGGCCCCGAACACCGGGGAGCTGTTTTTT. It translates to CSTLAPNTGELFF.

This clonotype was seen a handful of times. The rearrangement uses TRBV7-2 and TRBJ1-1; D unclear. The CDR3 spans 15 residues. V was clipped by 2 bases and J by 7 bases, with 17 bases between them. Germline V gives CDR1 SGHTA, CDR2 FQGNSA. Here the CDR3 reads CASSLFYSTEGEAFF. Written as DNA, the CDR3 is TGTGCCAGCAGCTTATTCTATTCCACCGAAGGTGAAGCTTTCTTT.

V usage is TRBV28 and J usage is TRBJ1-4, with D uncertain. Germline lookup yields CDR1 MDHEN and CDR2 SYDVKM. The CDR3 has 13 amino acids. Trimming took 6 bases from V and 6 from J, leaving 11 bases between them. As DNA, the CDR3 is TGTGCCAGCAGCACCAGGCTGGATGAAAAACTGTTTTTT. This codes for CASSTRLDEKLFF.

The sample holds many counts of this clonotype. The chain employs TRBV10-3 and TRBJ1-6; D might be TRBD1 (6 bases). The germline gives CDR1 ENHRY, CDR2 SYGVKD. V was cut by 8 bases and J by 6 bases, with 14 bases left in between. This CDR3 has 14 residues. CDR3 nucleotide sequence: TGTGCCATCCGGGTCGGGGGCGGTAATTCACCCCTCCACTTT. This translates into CAIRVGGGNSPLHF.

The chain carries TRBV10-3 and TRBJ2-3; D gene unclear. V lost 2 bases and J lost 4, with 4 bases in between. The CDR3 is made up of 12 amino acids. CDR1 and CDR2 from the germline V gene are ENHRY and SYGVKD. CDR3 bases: TGTGCCATCAGTGAGACACCAGATACGCAGTATTTT. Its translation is CAISETPDTQYF.

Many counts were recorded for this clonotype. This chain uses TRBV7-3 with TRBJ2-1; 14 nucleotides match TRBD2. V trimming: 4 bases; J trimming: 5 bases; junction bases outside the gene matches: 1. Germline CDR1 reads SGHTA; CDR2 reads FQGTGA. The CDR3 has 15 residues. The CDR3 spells CASSWTSGGHNEQFF. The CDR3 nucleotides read TGTGCCAGCAGCTGGACTAGCGGGGGGCACAATGAGCAGTTCTTC.

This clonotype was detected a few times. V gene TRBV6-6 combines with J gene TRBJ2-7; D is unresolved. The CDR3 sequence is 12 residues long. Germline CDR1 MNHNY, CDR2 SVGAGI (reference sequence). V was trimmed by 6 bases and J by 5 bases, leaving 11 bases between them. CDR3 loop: CASRFLGDEQYF. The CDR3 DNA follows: TGTGCCAGCAGATTTTTAGGCGACGAGCAGTACTTC.

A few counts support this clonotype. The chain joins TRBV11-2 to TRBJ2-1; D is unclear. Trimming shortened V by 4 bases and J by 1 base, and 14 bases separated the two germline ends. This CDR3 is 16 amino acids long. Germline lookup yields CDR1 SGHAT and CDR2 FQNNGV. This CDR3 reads CASSSLGRRSYNEQFF. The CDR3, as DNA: TGTGCCAGCAGCTCCCTGGGCCGCCGGTCCTACAATGAGCAGTTCTTC.

CDR3 bases: TGTGCCAGCTCCCCCCCTGAGGCTGTATCCCAAGAGACCCAGTACTTC. This translates into CASSPPEAVSQETQYF. The chain is built from TRBV18 and TRBJ2-5, with D unresolved. CDR3 length: 16 amino acids. Germline V gene sequence: CDR1 KGHSH, CDR2 LQKENI. Deletions cut 6 bases from V and 1 base from J, with 18 bases between.

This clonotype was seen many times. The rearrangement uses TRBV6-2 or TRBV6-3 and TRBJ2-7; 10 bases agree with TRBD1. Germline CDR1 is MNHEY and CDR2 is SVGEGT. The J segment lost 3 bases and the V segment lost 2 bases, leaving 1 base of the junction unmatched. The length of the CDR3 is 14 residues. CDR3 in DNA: TGTGCCAGCAGTTACGGGACAGGGGACTACGAGCAGTACTTC. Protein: CASSYGTGDYEQYF.

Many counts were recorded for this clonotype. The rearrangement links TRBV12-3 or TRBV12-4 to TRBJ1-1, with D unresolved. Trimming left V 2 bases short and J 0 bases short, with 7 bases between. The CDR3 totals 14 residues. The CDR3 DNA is TGTGCCAGCAGTTTAAACACTCTGAACACTGAAGCTTTCTTT. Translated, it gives CASSLNTLNTEAFF.

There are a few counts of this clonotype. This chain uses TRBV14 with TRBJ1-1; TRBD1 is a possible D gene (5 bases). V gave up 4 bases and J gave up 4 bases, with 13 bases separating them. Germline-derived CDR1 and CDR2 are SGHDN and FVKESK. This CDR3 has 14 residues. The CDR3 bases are TGTGCCAGCAGCCGACCGGGACGAGGCACTGAAGCTTTCTTT. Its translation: CASSRPGRGTEAFF.

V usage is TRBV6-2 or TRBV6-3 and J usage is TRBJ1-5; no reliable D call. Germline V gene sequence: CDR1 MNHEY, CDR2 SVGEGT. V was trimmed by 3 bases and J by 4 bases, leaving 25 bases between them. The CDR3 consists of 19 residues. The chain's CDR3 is CASSYADPYWRTVNQPQHF. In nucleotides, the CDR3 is TGTGCCAGCAGTTATGCCGACCCCTACTGGAGGACGGTTAATCAGCCCCAGCATTTT.

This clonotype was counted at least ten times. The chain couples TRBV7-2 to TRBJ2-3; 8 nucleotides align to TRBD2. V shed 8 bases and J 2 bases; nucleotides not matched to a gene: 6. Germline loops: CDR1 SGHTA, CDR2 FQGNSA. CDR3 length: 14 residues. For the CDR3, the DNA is TGTGCCAGCTTACGGGGGGGCTACACAGATACGCAGTATTTT. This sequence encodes CASLRGGYTDTQYF.

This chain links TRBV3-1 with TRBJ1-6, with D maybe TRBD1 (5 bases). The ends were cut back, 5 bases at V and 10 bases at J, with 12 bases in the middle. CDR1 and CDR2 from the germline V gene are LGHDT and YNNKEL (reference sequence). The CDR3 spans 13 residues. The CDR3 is CASSSGGRSPLHF. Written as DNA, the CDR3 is TGTGCCAGCAGCTCCGGGGGGAGATCACCCCTCCACTTT. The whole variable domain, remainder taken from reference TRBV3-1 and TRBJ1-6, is DTAVSQTPKYLVTQMGNDKSIKCEQNLGHDTMYWYKQDSKKFLKIMFSYNNKELIINETVPNRFSPKSPDKAHLNLHINSLELGDSAVYFCASSSGGRSPLHFGNGTRLTVT.